These T cell receptor beta chains were read from a single sample in a study of cytomegalovirus exposure and HLA in healthy donors. Sequenced by immunoSEQ multiplex PCR; TCRdb stores in-frame clones only, minus some. The sample records 150,000 to 250,000 clones, roughly 79% being singletons. The material sequenced was PBMCs. The receptors come from a man aged 30 to 39 in good health and CMV-seronegative. Each CDR3 is given with its conserved first and last residue. The order of the fields is V gene, D gene, clone size, J gene, CDR3 protein, CDR3 DNA. A D gene is named only where the DNA matches it firmly. Rows may omit the clone size; those that give it use once, few, many or a size class.

>TRBV6-6|TRBD1|NA|TRBJ1-5
CASAVGTGGNQPQHF
TGTGCCAGCGCTGTTGGGACAGGGGGAAATCAGCCCCAGCATTTT
>TRBV11-2|TRBD1|once|TRBJ1-2
CASSLGTGNYGYTF
TGTGCCAGCAGCTTAGGGACAGGGAACTATGGCTACACCTTC
>TRBV27|NA|NA|TRBJ2-3
CASTRAGPGTDTQYF
TGTGCCAGCACCCGTGCTGGGCCCGGCACAGATACGCAGTATTTT
>TRBV7-2|NA|NA|TRBJ2-1
CASSLGTSRFF
TGTGCCAGCAGCTTAGGTACTAGTCGGTTCTTC
>TRBV10-3|NA|NA|TRBJ2-3
CAINSGASADTQYF
TGTGCCATCAATTCGGGAGCGTCCGCAGATACGCAGTATTTT
>TRBV7-8|TRBD1|NA|TRBJ2-7
CASSSYTGTVAYEQYF
TGTGCCAGCAGCTCCTACACCGGGACAGTAGCCTACGAGCAGTACTTC
>TRBV7-6|TRBD1|NA|TRBJ1-2
CASSPGTVEYGYTF
TGTGCCAGCAGCCCCGGGACAGTAGAGTATGGCTACACCTTC
>TRBV7-9|NA|NA|TRBJ1-2
CASSSSGSYGYTF
TGTGCCAGCAGCTCGTCCGGTAGCTATGGCTACACCTTC
>TRBV9|TRBD2|NA|TRBJ2-5
CASGSGRRETQYF
TGTGCCAGCGGTAGCGGGAGGAGAGAGACCCAGTACTTC
>TRBV7-6|NA|NA|TRBJ2-7
CASSRTPSLSYEQYF
TGTGCCAGCAGCCGTACTCCATCCCTTTCCTACGAGCAGTACTTC
>TRBV7-9|TRBD2|once|TRBJ2-7
CASSLLAGTYEQYF
TGTGCCAGCAGCTTGCTAGCGGGAACCTACGAGCAGTACTTC
>TRBV6-4|NA|few|TRBJ1-1
CASSDTDRNTEAFF
TGTGCCAGCAGTGACACCGACAGGAACACTGAAGCTTTCTTT
>TRBV10-3|NA|NA|TRBJ2-5
CAIATEDQETQYF
TGTGCCATCGCGACGGAGGACCAAGAGACCCAGTACTTC
>TRBV5-5|NA|NA|TRBJ1-2
CASSSIRAAGYGYTF
TGTGCCAGCAGCTCGATTCGGGCAGCGGGTTATGGCTACACCTTC
>TRBV9|NA|NA|TRBJ1-1
CASSVGTTAIENTEAFF
TGTGCCAGCAGCGTCGGGACTACCGCTATTGAGAACACTGAAGCTTTCTTT
>TRBV15|TRBD2|NA|TRBJ2-1
CATSGETSGKDEQFF
TGTGCCACCAGCGGCGAGACTAGCGGGAAAGATGAGCAGTTCTTC
>TRBV5-8|NA|NA|TRBJ1-1
CASSLEFGGNTEAFF
TGTGCCAGCAGCTTGGAGTTCGGGGGTAACACTGAAGCTTTCTTT
>TRBV7-9|TRBD1|NA|TRBJ2-2
CANEWGQGTGELFF
TGTGCCAACGAGTGGGGACAGGGTACCGGGGAGCTGTTTTTT
>TRBV7-8|TRBD2|few|TRBJ2-7
CASSQRLAGDYEQYF
TGTGCCAGCAGCCAAAGGCTAGCGGGAGATTACGAGCAGTACTTC
>TRBV6-6|NA|few|TRBJ2-1
CASSYRGDNEQFF
TGTGCCAGCAGTTACCGCGGGGACAATGAGCAGTTCTTC
>TRBV27|NA|NA|TRBJ2-5
CASSPKLAWIQETQYF
TGTGCCAGCAGTCCGAAACTAGCCTGGATTCAAGAGACCCAGTACTTC
>TRBV4-1|NA|NA|TRBJ1-5
CASSHEAGQQNQPQHF
TGCGCCAGCAGCCATGAAGCAGGACAGCAAAATCAGCCCCAGCATTTT